This T cell receptor beta chain was profiled in a study of T cell responses to AZD1222 COVID-19 vaccine. Between the trimmed V and J ends, which lost 6 bases and 5 bases, there was a span of 13 bases. Germline CDR1 LGHDT, CDR2 YNNKEL (reference sequence). This CDR3 is 13 amino acids long. Study results and caveats: Close to half of spike-specific TCRs reportedly recognize unmutated variant regions. Females outnumbered males among donors, who were mostly white British; clonal diversity was possibly underestimated. Regions 160-218 and 743-854 dominated among vaccine-associated CD4 TCRs spanning spike. After two AZD1222 doses, spike-specific TCR breadth and depth rose versus day 0.

As regards this clone: As yet, its antigen is unknown.

Sequenced by immunoSEQ multiplex PCR; TCRdb stores in-frame clones only, minus some. The sample contains about 120,000 clones, roughly 90% of which appear only once. The source of this sequence is an adult who received the MenACWY meningococcal vaccine as a control. Material: peripheral blood, obtained 28 days after the second dose of the MenACWY control vaccine. The chain combines TRBV3-1 (or the pseudogene TRBV3-2) with TRBJ2-5, with D perhaps matching TRBD1 (6 bases). The CDR3 sequence is CASRYRVTETQYF. CDR3 bases: TGTGCCAGCAGATACAGGGTGACTGAGACCCAGTACTTC.